The following is a T cell receptor beta chain sequence with its context. The CDR3 is 16 residues long. From germline, CDR1 is SGHRS and CDR2 YFSETQ. V dropped 6 bases and J dropped 4; count of bases not matched to a gene: 7. The assay was immunoSEQ multiplex PCR, and TCRdb's table has in-frame clones only and misses some. Counted here are 640,000 or so clones, approximately 87% occurring once; the ten biggest clones make up more than 0.009%. This sample is part of a study of shared T cell receptors in the human thymus. In addition, the sample was reused for a study of human thymus T cells. As reported in that work: Thymic material originated from resections removed in the course of corrective heart surgery. Apparent skewing of V and J gene usage characterized both thymic and blood repertoires.

The sequenced sample consisted of thymocytes. The rearrangement joins TRBV5-1 to TRBJ2-2, with 12 bases fitting TRBD2. The source of this sequence is a boy in the first two years of life with a congenital heart defect. CDR3 amino acids: CASNAGLAGFTGELFF. CDR3 coding DNA: TGCGCCAGCAACGCCGGACTAGCGGGATTCACCGGGGAGCTGTTTTTT.